These 28 T cell receptor beta chains share one sample of origin, sequenced in a study of T cells in localized non-small cell lung cancer. TCRdb's copy holds only in-frame clones and misses some; the assay was immunoSEQ multiplex PCR. This sample has roughly 2,800 clones, with about a sixth found just once. The starting material was lung tumor tissue, obtained before any cancer treatment. These receptors were taken from a woman aged 40-70 years with stage II lung adenocarcinoma.

This sequence joins TRBV6-8 and TRBJ2-3, with 8 bases aligning to TRBD2. This CDR3 is built from 14 residues. Germline values: CDR1 MNHGY, CDR2 SAAAGT. The V gene end was trimmed by 6 bases and the J gene end by 4 bases; junction bases not matched to a gene: 6. The CDR3: CASSDAGGSDTQYF. The CDR3 bases are TGTGCCAGCAGCGACGCGGGGGGATCAGATACGCAGTATTTT.

This clone is medium-sized by share. The genes are TRBV11-3 and TRBJ2-7; 9 bases agree with TRBD1. The J segment lost 7 bases and the V segment lost 2 bases, leaving 9 bases of the junction unmatched. The CDR3 sequence is 15 residues long. Germline V gene lookup returns CDR1 SGHNT and CDR2 YENEEA. Here the CDR3 reads CASSLQGTGPREQYF. CDR3 nucleotide sequence: TGTGCCAGCAGCTTACAAGGGACAGGGCCACGGGAGCAGTACTTC.

In this sample, this clone is medium-sized (0.01 to 0.1%). The chain combines TRBV11-3 with TRBJ1-1; the D is unclear. The CDR3 sequence is 14 residues long. V was pared by 1 base and J by 2 bases, with 8 bases between. Germline lookup yields CDR1 SGHNT and CDR2 YENEEA. CDR3 nucleotides: TGTGCCAGCAGCTTAGTGGGTTACAACACTGAAGCTTTCTTT. It yields the protein CASSLVGYNTEAFF.

The chain employs TRBV6-8 and TRBJ2-1; D gene uncertain. The CDR3 spans 14 residues. Germline values: CDR1 MNHGY, CDR2 SAAAGT. The V end lost 0 bases, the J end lost 7 bases, and 10 bases lay between the germline ends. Here the CDR3 reads CASSYSYGGNEQFF. In DNA form, the CDR3 reads TGTGCCAGCAGTTACTCGTATGGTGGGAATGAGCAGTTCTTC.

The chain joins TRBV6-8 to TRBJ1-1; D possibly corresponds to TRBD1 (5 bases). Germline CDR1 reads MNHGY; CDR2 reads SAAAGT. The CDR3 is made up of 16 amino acids. Trimming left V 10 bases short and J 0 bases short, with 21 bases between. The CDR3 DNA is TGTGCCACCCTCAGCCCAAAGACAGCATTGAACACTGAAGCTTTCTTT. Protein: CATLSPKTALNTEAFF.

CDR3 nucleotide sequence: TGTGCCAGCAGTTTACAGGGGGCCGCCGGCTTAGATGGCTACACCTTC. Residues: CASSLQGAAGLDGYTF. V is TRBV6-8 and J is TRBJ1-2, with 9 nucleotides matching TRBD1. The CDR3 extends over 16 amino acids. V lost 4 bases and J lost 6; bases outside the gene matches: 12. Germline CDR1 reads MNHGY; CDR2 reads SAAAGT.

This clone showed up just a few times. The chain combines TRBV7-2 with TRBJ1-3; no firm D call. CDR1 and CDR2 (germline): SGHTA, FQGNSA. V lost 6 bases to trimming and J lost 0 bases, with 6 bases between them. The CDR3 sequence is 13 residues long. The CDR3 DNA reads as TGTGCCAGCAGGGTCGACTCTGGAAACACCATATATTTT. Encoded protein: CASRVDSGNTIYF.

This clone turned up a few times. The chain carries TRBV6-8 and TRBJ2-2; TRBD2 matches at 8 bases. The ends lost 2 bases at V and 5 bases at J; junction bases unmatched: 13. Germline CDR1 and CDR2: MNHGY and SAAAGT. This CDR3 comprises 18 residues. The CDR3 region is CASSYPYRGGVETGELFF. DNA for the CDR3: TGTGCCAGCAGTTACCCCTATCGGGGGGGAGTAGAAACCGGGGAGCTGTTTTTT.

The chain has TRBV11-3 and TRBJ2-2; possible D gene TRBD2, 5 bases. V was shortened by 5 bases and J by 5 bases, with 15 bases between the two germline ends. Germline V gives CDR1 SGHNT, CDR2 YENEEA. The CDR3 is 15 residues long. CDR3 amino acids: CASSPSGRGTGELFF. The CDR3 nucleotides are TGTGCCAGCAGCCCGAGCGGAAGAGGTACCGGGGAGCTGTTTTTT.

V gene TRBV25-1 combines with J gene TRBJ1-2; 8 nucleotides align to TRBD1. The CDR3 has 14 residues. Trimming took 2 bases from V and 4 from J; bases not matched to a gene: 3. Per germline, CDR1 MGHDK and CDR2 SYGVNS. In nucleotides, the CDR3 is TGTGCCAGCAGTGAAGTTGACAGGGGCTATGGCTACACCTTC. The encoded protein is CASSEVDRGYGYTF.

The chain is built from TRBV19 and TRBJ2-3, with a tentative D call TRBD2 (6 bases). This CDR3 has 13 amino acids. Germline assignment: CDR1 LNHDA and CDR2 SQIVND (reference sequence). The V gene lost 1 base and the J gene lost 4 bases, with 6 bases spanning the gap. CDR3 in amino acids: CASSIGGADTQYF. CDR3 nucleotides: TGTGCCAGTAGTATAGGGGGGGCAGATACGCAGTATTTT.

The chain employs TRBV28 and TRBJ2-4; D possibly corresponds to TRBD1 (5 bases). This CDR3 has 17 amino acids. V was pared by 4 bases and J by 0 bases, with 16 bases between. The germline V gene has CDR1 MDHEN and CDR2 SYDVKM. CDR3 in amino acids: CASSSIRATLAKNIQYF. CDR3 in DNA: TGTGCCAGCAGTTCCATCAGGGCGACACTAGCCAAAAACATTCAGTACTTC.

Only a few counts were recorded for this clone. The rearrangement joins TRBV28 to TRBJ1-6, with 9 bases fitting TRBD1. CDR1 MDHEN and CDR2 SYDVKM come from the germline V gene. CDR3 length equals 13 residues. V lost 6 bases and J lost 8; bases outside the gene matches: 2. The CDR3 DNA is TGTGCCAGCAGGGGACAGGGCGATTCACCCCTCCACTTT. Its protein is CASRGQGDSPLHF.

Concerning this clone: At one end the junction does not follow the germline gene, possibly because of a read error. The chain is built from TRBV6-8 and TRBJ1-6, with D maybe TRBD1 (6 bases). The CDR3 is 13 residues long. The germline V gene encodes CDR1 MNHGY and CDR2 SAAAGT. The CDR3 DNA reads as TGTGCCATCAGTGCCTCAGGGGAGTCACCCCTCCACTTT. Protein sequence: CAISASGESPLHF.

There are a few counts of this clone. The chain employs TRBV11-3 and TRBJ2-2; 8 bases line up with TRBD2. The germline CDR1 and CDR2 sequences are SGHNT and YENEEA. The CDR3 sequence is 17 residues long. V was pared by 2 bases and J by 1 base, with 6 bases of the junction left unmatched. Written as DNA, the CDR3 is TGTGCCAGCAGCTTAAAGAGTACTAGCGGGAACACCGGGGAGCTGTTTTTT. It yields the protein CASSLKSTSGNTGELFF.

This clone was counted only a few times. The chain has TRBV6-8 and TRBJ1-3; possibly TRBD1 for D (6 bases). This CDR3 has 15 residues. The V gene's germline CDR1 is MNHGY and CDR2 SAAAGT. V shed 5 bases and J shed 4 bases, with 15 bases lying between them. CDR3 in amino acids: CASSETGYEGNTIYF. The CDR3 DNA reads as TGTGCCAGCAGTGAGACAGGATACGAGGGAAACACCATATATTTT.

This clone was found a few times. The chain carries TRBV28 and TRBJ1-5; TRBD1 matches 8 bases. Germline CDR1 reads MDHEN; CDR2 reads SYDVKM. This CDR3 region has 16 residues. V shed 6 bases and J 4 bases; nucleotides not matched to a gene: 11. CDR3 bases: TGTGCCAGCAGCAGCCCTCAGGGGGCGTCGAATCAGCCCCAGCATTTT. Its protein product is CASSSPQGASNQPQHF.

The J gene is TRBJ2-7, the V gene TRBV11-3; the D gene is possibly TRBD1 (6 bases). V was shortened by 5 bases and J by 7 bases, with 21 bases between the two germline ends. In germline, CDR1 is SGHNT, CDR2 YENEEA. The CDR3 runs to 15 residues. The CDR3 region is CASSLRGGGSGEQYF. CDR3 DNA: TGTGCCAGCAGCCTCAGGGGCGGAGGTTCAGGGGAGCAGTACTTC.

This clone was seen a few times. The rearrangement uses TRBV11-3 and TRBJ2-3, with D possibly matching TRBD1 (6 bases). The CDR3 is made up of 15 amino acids. Germline V gives CDR1 SGHNT, CDR2 YENEEA. V was pared by 5 bases and J by 0 bases, with 12 bases between. CDR3 sequence: CASSLSRGSTDTQYF. The CDR3 DNA reads as TGTGCCAGCAGCCTCAGCAGGGGAAGCACAGATACGCAGTATTTT.

The table lists this clone with a few counts. V is TRBV6-8 and J is TRBJ1-2; 10 bases are a match to TRBD1. V lost 3 bases and J lost 6; bases outside the gene matches: 13. CDR1 is MNHGY, CDR2 SAAAGT, per germline. The CDR3 covers 17 residues. DNA of the CDR3: TGTGCCAGCAGTTATCCGGAGAGGGACAGGGGCATTCATGGCTACACCTTC. As protein: CASSYPERDRGIHGYTF.

The V gene is TRBV6-8, the J gene TRBJ2-5, with a weak D call TRBD2 (6 bases). The CDR3 covers 14 residues. The germline V and J ends were trimmed by 11 bases and 1 base, with 17 bases remaining between them. Germline V gene sequence: CDR1 MNHGY, CDR2 SAAAGT. CDR3 DNA sequence: TGTGCCTCCAAGACTAGAAGCATCCAAGAGACCCAGTACTTC. Encoded protein: CASKTRSIQETQYF.

The J gene is TRBJ2-5, the V gene TRBV11-3; D is perhaps TRBD2 (5 bases). The CDR3 is made up of 16 amino acids. V dropped 5 bases and J dropped 5 bases, with 21 bases sitting between them. CDR1 is SGHNT and CDR2 is YENEEA in the germline V gene. The CDR3: CASSRGVEVSRETQYF. Written as DNA, the CDR3 is TGTGCCAGCAGCCGGGGAGTTGAGGTTTCGAGGGAGACCCAGTACTTC.

This chain joins TRBV12-5 and TRBJ1-2; D is undetermined. The CDR3 consists of 11 residues. Trimming removed 2 bases at V and 10 bases at J, with 8 bases between. Germline loops: CDR1 LGHNT, CDR2 FRNRAP. The CDR3 spells CASGLSQFYTF. The DNA of the CDR3 is TGTGCTAGTGGTTTGAGTCAGTTCTACACCTTC.

The CDR3, as DNA: TGTGCCAGCAGCTTCCGCCAGGGGGGATCACCCCTCCACTTT. Translation: CASSFRQGGSPLHF. The chain recombines TRBV11-3 with TRBJ1-6, with 7 bases that match TRBD1. V was pared by 3 bases and J by 10 bases, with 6 bases of the junction left unmatched. The CDR3 consists of 14 residues. Germline V gives CDR1 SGHNT, CDR2 YENEEA. Looking up the rest from reference TRBV11-3 and TRBJ1-6 gives the full variable domain: EAGVVQSPRYKIIEKKQPVAFWCNPISGHNTLYWYLQNLGQGPELLIRYENEEAVDDSQLPKDRFSAERLKGVDSTLKIQPAELGDSAVYLCASSFRQGGSPLHFGNGTRLTVT.

This clone has more than one count but fewer than ten. V gene TRBV11-3 combines with J gene TRBJ1-3; no reliable D call. Trimming cost V 5 bases and J 0 bases, with 14 bases left between them. The CDR3 length is 16 residues. Germline CDR1 is SGHNT and CDR2 is YENEEA. The CDR3 DNA reads TGTGCCAGCAGCGGCGGCAGAGCTCTCTCTGGAAACACCATATATTTT. Translation gives CASSGGRALSGNTIYF.

This clone is medium-sized. This chain connects TRBV11-3 to TRBJ1-6; D unresolved. The CDR3 has 16 residues. CDR1 and CDR2 from the germline V gene are SGHNT and YENEEA. Trimming removed 5 bases at V and 7 bases at J, with 18 bases between. As DNA, the CDR3 is TGTGCCAGCAGCCCATATTCGGGGTCGAGGAATTCACCCCTCCACTTT. It specifies CASSPYSGSRNSPLHF.

This clone was picked up a small number of times. The chain links TRBV9 to TRBJ2-3; 8 bases align to TRBD1. CDR3 length: 21 residues. Looked up from germline, CDR1 is SGDLS and CDR2 is YYNGEE. V lost 4 bases to trimming and J lost 4 bases; unmatched junction nucleotides: 26. CDR3 sequence reads: CASSPKDRVQDSVRQPDTQYF. DNA for the CDR3: TGTGCCAGCAGCCCTAAGGACAGGGTACAGGATTCGGTGCGTCAGCCAGATACGCAGTATTTT.

The CDR3 region is CASSLAAPGNNQPQHF. The CDR3 DNA is TGTGCCAGCAGCTTGGCAGCACCCGGAAACAATCAGCCCCAGCATTTT. V gene TRBV11-3 combines with J gene TRBJ1-5; D not resolved. Looked up from germline, CDR1 is SGHNT and CDR2 is YENEEA. The germline V and J ends were trimmed by 3 bases and 3 bases, with 15 bases remaining between them. This CDR3 spans 16 amino acids.